The 19 T cell receptor beta chains below come from one sample, sequenced in a study of CD8+CD57+ T cells in acquired aplastic anemia. Profiles of TCR beta VDJ and CDR3 were generated from a genomic DNA template. TCRdb re-called the reads with MiXCR, one entry per CDR3 protein. The profile shows under 250,000 distinct CDR3 sequences, around 32% of them singletons. Sequencing used sorted CD4+, CD8+, or CD8+CD57+ T cells (not recorded which) from PBMCs. These TCRs come from a human donor in good health, serving as a control.

This clonotype was detected many times. This chain joins TRBV24-1 and TRBJ2-2, with 7 bases aligning to TRBD1. In germline, CDR1 is KGHDR, CDR2 SFDVKD. CDR3 length: 16 amino acids. Trimming removed 3 bases from V and 2 bases from J; junction bases left unmatched: 5. The CDR3 region is CATSDTRTGNTGELFF. CDR3 bases: TGTGCCACCAGTGATACCCGGACAGGAAACACCGGGGAGCTGTTTTTT.

There are a few counts of this clonotype. The J gene is TRBJ1-2, the V gene TRBV27; TRBD1 agrees at 10 bases. In germline, CDR1 is MNHEY, CDR2 SMNVEV (reference sequence). The V gene end was trimmed by 5 bases and the J gene end by 4 bases; junction bases not matched to a gene: 7. CDR3 length equals 15 residues. CDR3: CASSRQGAEAYGYTF. The CDR3 DNA reads as TGTGCCAGCAGTCGACAGGGGGCAGAGGCCTATGGCTACACCTTC.

Details on this clonotype: This may come from a read error, since a much larger clone is one base off. The CDR3 spells CASSLLGQTTGTQYF. CDR3 in DNA: TGTGCCAGCAGCTTATTGGGACAGACGACAGGTACGCAGTATTTT. The J gene is TRBJ2-3, the V gene TRBV11-1, with TRBD1 identical over 7 bases. The germline V gene has CDR1 SGHAT and CDR2 FQDESV (reference sequence). The CDR3 runs 15 residues.

The table lists this clonotype with a few counts. The chain uses TRBV7-2 and TRBJ1-1; D is ambiguous. CDR3 size: 14 residues. Trimming took off 3 bases at V and 2 bases at J, with 10 bases between the two ends. Germline CDR1 and CDR2: SGHTA and FQGNSA. CDR3 bases: TGTGCCAGCAGCTTGGCGTCCAGTAACACTGAAGCTTTCTTT. Encoded protein: CASSLASSNTEAFF.

V is TRBV6-1 and J is TRBJ2-2; D gene uncertain. Between the trimmed V and J ends, which lost 5 bases and 5 bases, there was a span of 6 bases. Germline V gives CDR1 MNHNS, CDR2 SASEGT. CDR3 length: 12 amino acids. For the CDR3, the DNA is TGTGCCAGCAGTCAGAGGACCGGGGAGCTGTTTTTT. Translated, it gives CASSQRTGELFF.

This clonotype occurred many times. The chain links TRBV12-3 or TRBV12-4 to TRBJ1-1; 8 bases map to TRBD1. The CDR3 contains 14 residues. The J segment lost 3 bases and the V segment lost 7 bases, leaving 7 bases of the junction unmatched. This chain's CDR3 is CASTRQGSYTEAFF. The CDR3 region has the DNA TGTGCCAGCACCCGACAGGGGTCCTACACTGAAGCTTTCTTT.

About this clonotype: Since a much larger clone is just one base distant, this may be a read error. The chain has TRBV5-1 and TRBJ2-7, with 8 bases aligning to TRBD1. J was trimmed by 3 bases and V by 3 bases; bases with no gene match: 5. CDR1 SGHRS and CDR2 YFSETQ come from the germline V gene. The CDR3 contains 14 residues. This chain's CDR3 is CASSWTGIGYEQYF. CDR3 bases: TGCGCCAGCAGCTGGACAGGGATTGGCTACGAGCAGTACTTC.

The gene calls are TRBV6-5 and TRBJ2-1, with D uncertain. Looked up from germline, CDR1 is MNHEY and CDR2 is SVGAGI. Trimming left V 3 bases short and J 1 base short, with 10 bases between. CDR3 length equals 15 residues. The CDR3 DNA is TGTGCCAGCAGTTATTCGGTGCCTTCCTACAATGAGCAGTTCTTC. This translates into CASSYSVPSYNEQFF.

This clonotype was seen repeatedly, ten times or more. The chain employs TRBV13 and TRBJ1-2; D remains ambiguous. The CDR3 is 14 amino acids. V lost 2 bases to trimming and J lost 4 bases, with 11 bases between them. CDR1 PRHDT and CDR2 FYEKMQ come from the germline V gene (reference sequence). Written as DNA, the CDR3 is TGTGCCAGCAGCTTATATGGGGTTAGCTATGGCTACACCTTC. Translation: CASSLYGVSYGYTF. Drawing the rest from reference TRBV13 and TRBJ1-2, the complete variable domain is AAGVIQSPRHLIKEKRETATLKCYPIPRHDTVYWYQQGPGQDPQFLISFYEKMQSDKGSIPDRFSAQQFSDYHSELNMSSLELGDSALYFCASSLYGVSYGYTFGSGTRLTVV.

This clonotype has a count of ten or more. The DNA for the CDR3 is TGTGCCAGCACTGGCCGACAGGGGGGAATGGGACGTCAGCCCCAGCATTTT. Translated: CASTGRQGGMGRQPQHF. The genes are TRBV6-1 and TRBJ1-5, with 9 positions matching TRBD1. V shed 7 bases and J 6 bases; nucleotides not matched to a gene: 16. The germline gives CDR1 MNHNS, CDR2 SASEGT. This CDR3 comprises 17 residues.

This chain connects TRBV12-5 to TRBJ2-7, with D possibly called TRBD1 or TRBD2 (5 bases each). Germline values: CDR1 LGHNT, CDR2 FRNRAP. The CDR3 is made up of 16 amino acids. V was shortened by 0 bases and J by 0 bases, with 12 bases between the two germline ends. CDR3 DNA sequence: TGTGCTAGTGGTTTGGTACTGGGGACGGACTCCTACGAGCAGTACTTC. This sequence encodes CASGLVLGTDSYEQYF.

This clonotype was counted at least ten times. J is TRBJ1-2 and V is TRBV6-2 or TRBV6-3; D might be TRBD1 (5 bases). Trimming left V 6 bases short and J 6 bases short, with 11 bases between. The CDR3 has 12 residues. Germline V gene sequence: CDR1 MNHEY, CDR2 SVGEGT. The CDR3 coding sequence is TGTGCCAGCAGCTCTTCGACAGATGGCTACACCTTC. This sequence encodes CASSSSTDGYTF.

This clonotype showed up many times. V usage is TRBV7-9 and J usage is TRBJ1-1, with D unclear. Germline values: CDR1 SEHNR, CDR2 FQNEAQ (reference sequence). The CDR3 consists of 13 residues. With 3 bases removed from V and 1 base from J, the gap between germline ends came to 6 bases. This CDR3 reads CASSFHANTEAFF. The CDR3 DNA reads as TGTGCCAGCAGCTTTCACGCGAACACTGAAGCTTTCTTT.

Concerning this clonotype itself: A much more abundant neighbour one base away suggests this may be a read error. The V gene is TRBV20-1, the J gene TRBJ2-7; the D gene is possibly TRBD1 (6 bases). Germline-derived CDR1 and CDR2 are DFQATT and SNEGSKA (reference sequence). Trimming pared 1 base from V and 2 bases from J, leaving 15 bases between. The CDR3 has 15 residues. CDR3 sequence reads: CSARVSGVSPYEQYF. CDR3 DNA sequence: TGCAGTGCTAGAGTTTCAGGGGTAAGCCCCTACGAGCAGTACTTC.

This clonotype was counted a few times. V and J are TRBV6-6 and TRBJ2-5, with D perhaps assigned TRBD1 or TRBD2 (5 bases each). V gave up 8 bases and J gave up 2 bases, with 9 bases separating them. Per the germline V gene, CDR1 is MNHNY and CDR2 is SVGAGI (reference sequence). The CDR3 consists of 12 residues. CDR3 amino acids: CASQWGQETQYF. CDR3 DNA: TGTGCCAGCCAGTGGGGGCAAGAGACCCAGTACTTC.

This clonotype came up once. A read error may account for a junction end that differs from germline. The V and J genes are TRBV24-1 and TRBJ2-2; TRBD2 aligns across 8 bases. This CDR3 spans 22 amino acids. Looked up from germline, CDR1 is KGHDR and CDR2 is SFDVKD. CDR3 residues: CASSDFSGISTAANANTGELFF. CDR3 in DNA: TGTGCCAGCAGTGATTTTAGCGGGATCTCCACCGCTGCCAACGCGAACACCGGGGAGCTGTTTTTT.

This clonotype has just a few counts. This chain uses TRBV27 with TRBJ2-7; TRBD1 agrees at 10 bases. The V gene's germline CDR1 is MNHEY and CDR2 SMNVEV (reference sequence). The CDR3 length is 17 residues. The ends lost 2 bases at V and 5 bases at J; junction bases unmatched: 12. The CDR3 sequence is CASSLGWGRGQGNEQYF. The CDR3 DNA follows: TGTGCCAGCAGTTTAGGTTGGGGGCGGGGACAGGGGAACGAGCAGTACTTC.

This sequence joins TRBV20-1 and TRBJ2-5, with 7 bases matching TRBD1. CDR3 size: 14 residues. Per germline, CDR1 DFQATT and CDR2 SNEGSKA (reference sequence). The V gene end was trimmed by 5 bases and the J gene end by 4 bases; junction bases not matched to a gene: 10. The CDR3 here is CSAPRDSQRETQYF. The CDR3 DNA follows: TGCAGTGCTCCCCGGGACAGCCAACGAGAGACCCAGTACTTC.

This clonotype appeared many times. V and J are TRBV20-1 and TRBJ2-3, with D possibly being TRBD1 (8 bases). From germline, CDR1 is DFQATT and CDR2 SNEGSKA (reference sequence). The length of the CDR3 is 15 residues. V lost 5 bases to trimming and J lost 6 bases, with 21 bases between them. The CDR3 coding sequence is TGCAGTGCTCAGGGGGCTAGCGGAGTGGTGGATACGCAGTATTTT. Protein: CSAQGASGVVDTQYF.